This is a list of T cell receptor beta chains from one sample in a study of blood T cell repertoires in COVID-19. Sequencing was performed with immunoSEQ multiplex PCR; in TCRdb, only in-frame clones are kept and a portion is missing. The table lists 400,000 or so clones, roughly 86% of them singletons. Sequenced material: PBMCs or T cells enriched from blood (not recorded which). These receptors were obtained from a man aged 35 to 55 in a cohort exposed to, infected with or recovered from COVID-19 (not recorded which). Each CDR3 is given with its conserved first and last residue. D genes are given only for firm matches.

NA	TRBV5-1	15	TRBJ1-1	CASSSVGGRSTEAFF
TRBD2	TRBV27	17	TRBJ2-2	CASSPRLAGRTTGELFF
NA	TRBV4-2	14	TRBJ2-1	CASSLRGSYNEQFF
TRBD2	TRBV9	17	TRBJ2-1	CASSVKMGLAGLNEQFF
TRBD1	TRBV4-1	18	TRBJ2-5	CASSPVRTGDIIQETQYF
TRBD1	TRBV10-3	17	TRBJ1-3	CAISLDRAASTGNTIYF
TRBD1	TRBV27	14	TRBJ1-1	CASNQGGRNTEAFF
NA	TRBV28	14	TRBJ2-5	CASGAGGSGETQYF
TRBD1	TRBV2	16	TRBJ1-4	CASSVDRVDLREKLFF
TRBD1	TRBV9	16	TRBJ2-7	CASSPHPGQGGGEQYF
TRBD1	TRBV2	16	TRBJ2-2	CASSGDRVGNTGELFF
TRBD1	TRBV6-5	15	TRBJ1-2	CASSLTKGTGASYTF
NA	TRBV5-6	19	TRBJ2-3	CASSLLASRSPLSTDTQYF
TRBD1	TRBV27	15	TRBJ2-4	CASSQRGLAKNIQYF
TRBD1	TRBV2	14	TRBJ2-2	CAGTGQANTGELFF
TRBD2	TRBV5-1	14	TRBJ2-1	CASSLAPLAVEQFF
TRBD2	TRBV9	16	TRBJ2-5	CASSVAGGIIQETQYF
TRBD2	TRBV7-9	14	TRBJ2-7	CASSLELAGGPEYF
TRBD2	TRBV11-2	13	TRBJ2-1	CASSARGGPGQFF
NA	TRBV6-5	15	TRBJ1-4	CASSLLESPNEKLFF
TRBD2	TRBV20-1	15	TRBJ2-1	CSASLGDGRVNEQFF
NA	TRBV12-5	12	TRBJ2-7	CASGFNTHEQYF
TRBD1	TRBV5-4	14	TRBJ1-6	CASSQRDSNSPLHF
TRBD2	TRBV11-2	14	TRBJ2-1	CASSLVRTSGEQFF
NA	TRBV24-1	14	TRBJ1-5	CATSETGRSQPQHF
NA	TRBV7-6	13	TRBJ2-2	CASSFRGTGELFF
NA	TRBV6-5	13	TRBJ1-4	CASSAGAGEKLFF
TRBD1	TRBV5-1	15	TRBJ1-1	CASSLTQGANTEAFF
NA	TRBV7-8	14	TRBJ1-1	CASSSRDGNTEAFF
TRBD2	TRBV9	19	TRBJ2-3	CASSTTSGGGSGFTDTQYF
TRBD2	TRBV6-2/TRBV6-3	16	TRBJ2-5	CASSHPGLAGQETQYF
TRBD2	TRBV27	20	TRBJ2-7	CASSPTGLAGWGGRVYEQYF
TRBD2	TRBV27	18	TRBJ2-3	CASRSDGRLLAGADTQYF